This record looks at one TCR beta chain sequence and its context. This clone is a singleton in its sample. This receptor's antigen is unknown. Base-call qualities are not available, and no considerably larger clone is one nucleotide away. The data derive from a study of blood T cell repertoires in COVID-19 (dated by TCRdb to 2018 to 2020). At the level of the whole study: The collaborator samples originated in the United States, Italy and Spain and spanned the acute and convalescent phases of COVID-19. The prospective study material was composed of cDNA or gDNA derived from T cells, B-cell-depleted T cells, or PBMCs. Deeply sampled blood TCRbeta repertoires from subjects exposed to, actively infected with, or recovered from COVID-19 were included in the dataset. A freely available public database, intended as a resource for researchers studying the immune response to SARS-CoV-2, is where the repertoires were released. The samples were drawn from the first 160 participants of the ongoing ImmuneRACE study and from 950 to 1,500 subjects provided by 6 global collaborators. Nearly every sample came with metadata listing a de-identified subject ID, COVID-19 status, age in years and sex. HLA class I and class II types, where available, came from metadata supplied by the sample provider rather than from assay-based typing. On the study overall, not on this receptor specifically: The quantity of clinical and demographic metadata differed by source and by participant and was supplied without curation.

The germline V gene (reference sequence) supplies CDR1 MNHEY and CDR2 SMNVEV. From its cysteine to its phenylalanine, the CDR3 spans 14 amino acids. Only CDR3 DNA remains: 42 bases, in frame from the first base. Compared with germline, V lacks 6 bases and J lacks 6 bases; bases without a gene match: 10. TCRbeta CDR3 regions were amplified from genomic DNA by means of the immunoSEQ Assay, a bias-controlled multiplex PCR. Regarding the original processing steps: Nucleated cell counts per sample were estimated from amplification of reference gene primers within the assay. Sequence reads were collapsed and filtered to measure the absolute abundance of every unique TCRbeta CDR3 rearrangement. Productive Simpson clonality was computed per sample as the square root of Simpson's diversity index over productive rearrangements. TCRdb carries this immuneACCESS record with in-frame sequences only. Its versions omit some clonotypes, under half of them owing to an unresolved V gene in the studies checked, with the rest unexplained. V and J calls and clone size come straight from that table; D and trimming were deduced from the DNA. The sample has more than 350,000 clones on record, about 88% of them singletons. The leading ten clones occupy 1.4% to 1.5% of the sample.

Participants in the prospective study were enrolled through a virtual design, were aged 18 to 89 years, and lived in 24 United States geographic areas. In the prospective study, participants were assigned to cohorts based on the clinical history participants reported in a screening survey and a study questionnaire. A participant counted as exposed if, within 2 weeks of entering the study, that participant had been in contact with someone who had a PCR-confirmed or clinician-diagnosed COVID-19 case. Each participant in the prospective study had whole blood, serum and a nasopharyngeal or oropharyngeal swab collected by mobile phlebotomists. Participants in the prospective study had the option to provide additional blood draws and questionnaires over a 2-month period. Blood samples from the prospective study were shipped frozen or at room temperature prior to DNA extraction.

Sequenced sample: PBMCs or T cells enriched from blood (not recorded which). The sequence came from a woman under 30 who had been exposed to COVID-19. The rearranged segments are TRBV27 and TRBJ2-7, with 8 bases aligning to TRBD2. The DNA reads as follows: TGTGCCAGCAGCCCGGCCGGGGGGGCACTCGAGCAGTACTTC. Translation gives CASSPAGGALEQYF.